Below are 15 T cell receptor beta chains sequenced from a single sample in a study of breast tumors, draining lymph nodes, adjacent tissues. TCRdb re-called the multiplex PCR reads through MiXCR, storing one row per CDR3 protein. Of some 85,000 distinct CDR3 sequences listed, approximately 29% are singletons. The lymph nodes were axillary draining lymph nodes from breast cancer patients. The sample taken for sequencing was axillary lymph node tissue. Source of these receptors: a female donor with breast cancer. Some clones in this sample may be carry-over from other donors' samples.

The rearrangement joins TRBV6-1 to TRBJ2-7, with 9 nucleotides matching TRBD1. There are 14 residues in the CDR3. Germline assignment: CDR1 MNHNS and CDR2 SASEGT. With V trimmed by 2 bases and J by 4 bases, 3 bases remained unmatched. The CDR3 region is CASSEFGTGYEQYF. For the CDR3, the DNA is TGTGCCAGCAGTGAATTCGGGACAGGGTACGAGCAGTACTTC.

This clonotype appeared many times. The V and J genes are TRBV9 and TRBJ1-4; a possible D gene is TRBD1 (5 bases). Per the germline V gene, CDR1 is SGDLS and CDR2 is YYNGEE. The CDR3 loop spans 15 amino acids. V shed 4 bases and J shed 7 bases, with 17 bases lying between them. The CDR3 loop is CASSPRVGQSEKLFF. The DNA of the CDR3 is TGTGCCAGCAGCCCCCGTGTGGGGCAGAGTGAAAAACTGTTTTTT.

As regards this clonotype: A much larger clone sits a single nucleotide away, making a read error possible. The gene calls are TRBV5-4 and TRBJ2-7, with D maybe TRBD2 (6 bases). V was shortened by 2 bases and J by 1 base, with 16 bases between the two germline ends. From germline, CDR1 is SGHNT and CDR2 YYREEE (reference sequence). CDR3 size: 16 residues. CDR3 sequence reads: CASSFRTTGTSYEQYF. In nucleotides, the CDR3 is TGTGCCAGCAGCTTCCGGACTACCGGGACGTCCTACGAGCAGTACTTC.

This clonotype was counted at least ten times. The V gene is TRBV14, the J gene TRBJ2-3; 7 bases fit TRBD1. CDR1 is SGHDN, CDR2 FVKESK, per germline. J was trimmed by 1 base and V by 0 bases; bases with no gene match: 1. The CDR3 loop spans 15 amino acids. CDR3: CASSQEGQGTDTQYF. The CDR3 nucleotides read TGTGCCAGCAGCCAAGAAGGACAGGGCACAGATACGCAGTATTTT.

In this sample, this clonotype turned up once. The chain is built from TRBV14 and TRBJ2-5; the match to TRBD2 covers 7 bases. The CDR3 loop spans 19 amino acids. The ends lost 1 base at V and 4 bases at J; junction bases unmatched: 18. In germline, CDR1 is SGHDN, CDR2 FVKESK. For the CDR3, the DNA is TGTGCCAGCAGCCAAGTCACCCTTCGCGGGAGAGGGAGGGGAGAGACCCAGTACTTC. Amino acid sequence: CASSQVTLRGRGRGETQYF.

In regard to this clonotype: One junction end disagrees with the germline gene, perhaps due to a read error. The chain links TRBV7-3 to TRBJ2-3, with 12 bases matching TRBD2. The CDR3 covers 17 residues. CDR1 is SGHTA, CDR2 FQGTGA, per germline. The CDR3 reads CASSPGLAGRGTDPQYF. The CDR3 coding sequence is TGTGCCAGCAGCCCTGGACTAGCGGGAAGGGGCACAGATCCGCAGTATTTT.

This clonotype was recorded at least ten times. The genes are TRBV7-9 and TRBJ2-1; D unclear. Germline V CDR1 and CDR2: SEHNR, FQNEAQ (reference sequence). The V and J ends lost 3 bases and 10 bases respectively, with 4 bases between them. The CDR3 contains 10 residues. The CDR3 loop is CASSFGEQFF. The CDR3 DNA reads as TGTGCCAGCAGCTTTGGGGAGCAGTTCTTC. The full variable domain, with the rest looked up from reference TRBV7-9 and TRBJ2-1, is DTGVSQNPRHKITKRGQNVTFRCDPISEHNRLYWYRQTLGQGPEFLTYFQNEAQLEKSRLLSDRFSAERPKGSFSTLEIQRTEQGDSAMYLCASSFGEQFFGPGTRLTVL.

This clonotype was picked up many times. This chain connects TRBV9 to TRBJ2-1; 7 nucleotides align to TRBD1. The V gene's germline CDR1 is SGDLS and CDR2 YYNGEE. Trimming took 3 bases from V and 3 from J; bases not matched to a gene: 9. This CDR3 region has 16 residues. The CDR3: CASSALPDRIYNEQFF. CDR3 nucleotide sequence: TGTGCCAGCAGCGCCCTGCCGGACAGGATCTACAATGAGCAGTTCTTC.

The chain employs TRBV11-3 and TRBJ1-2, with 9 bases lining up with TRBD1. Germline assignment: CDR1 SGHNT and CDR2 YENEEA. With V trimmed by 5 bases and J by 7 bases, 11 bases remained unmatched. This CDR3 is built from 15 residues. The CDR3: CASSPRSGTGIGYTF. DNA of the CDR3: TGTGCCAGCAGCCCCCGGTCGGGGACAGGGATTGGCTACACCTTC. Full variable domain (outside the CDR3, taken from reference TRBV11-3 and TRBJ1-2): EAGVVQSPRYKIIEKKQPVAFWCNPISGHNTLYWYLQNLGQGPELLIRYENEEAVDDSQLPKDRFSAERLKGVDSTLKIQPAELGDSAVYLCASSPRSGTGIGYTFGSGTRLTVV.

The J gene is TRBJ2-7, the V gene TRBV12-3 or TRBV12-4; 7 bases are shared with TRBD1. The ends lost 4 bases at V and 1 base at J; junction bases unmatched: 1. The CDR3 consists of 13 residues. The CDR3 region has the DNA TGTGCCAGCAGTTCGGACAGGTCCTACGAGCAGTACTTC. Its protein is CASSSDRSYEQYF.

A few counts support this clonotype. A much more abundant neighbour one base away suggests this may be a read error. The chain couples TRBV20-1 to TRBJ2-7; 13 nucleotides agree with TRBD2. The CDR3 contains 13 residues. From germline, CDR1 is DFQATT and CDR2 SNEGSKA (reference sequence). V lost 3 bases to trimming and J lost 11 bases; unmatched junction nucleotides: 7. The CDR3 here is CSARAGTSGTEYF. DNA of the CDR3: TGCAGTGCTAGGGCCGGGACTAGCGGGACTGAGTACTTC.

This clonotype came up a few times. The chain joins TRBV10-1 to TRBJ1-1; 9 nucleotides match TRBD1. V was pared by 9 bases and J by 1 base, with 12 bases of the junction left unmatched. CDR1 and CDR2 (germline): WNHNN, SYGVQD (reference sequence). The CDR3 loop spans 16 amino acids. CDR3 nucleotides: TGCGCCAGTGACCGGGACAGGGTAACTCAGAACACTGAAGCTTTCTTT. As protein: CASDRDRVTQNTEAFF.

This clonotype was seen ten or more times. The gene calls are TRBV28 and TRBJ1-2; D not resolved. V lost 5 bases and J lost 3, with 13 bases in between. The CDR3 consists of 14 residues. CDR1 is MDHEN, CDR2 SYDVKM, per germline. In DNA, the CDR3 is TGTGCCAGCAGTAAGGGAGGGCTGGACTATGGCTACACCTTC. The encoded protein is CASSKGGLDYGYTF.

In its sample, this clonotype was seen many times. CDR3 residues: CASSFLTGADYGYTF. The CDR3 bases are TGCGCCAGCAGCTTCTTGACAGGGGCGGACTATGGCTACACCTTC. The chain employs TRBV5-1 and TRBJ1-2; 8 nucleotides align to TRBD1. CDR3 size: 15 residues. Per the germline V gene, CDR1 is SGHRS and CDR2 is YFSETQ. With 2 bases clipped from V and 3 bases from J, the junction kept 6 bases outside the gene matches. Supplemented by reference TRBV5-1 and TRBJ1-2, the full variable domain reads KAGVTQTPRYLIKTRGQQVTLSCSPISGHRSVSWYQQTPGQGLQFLFEYFSETQRNKGNFPGRFSGRQFSNSRSEMNVSTLELGDSALYLCASSFLTGADYGYTFGSGTRLTVV.

This clonotype was detected many times. The V call is TRBV29-1, the J call TRBJ2-5; 10 bases are shared with TRBD1. Germline V gene data show CDR1 as SQVTM and CDR2 as ANQGSEA. V dropped 3 bases and J dropped 4; count of bases not matched to a gene: 2. The CDR3 is made up of 13 amino acids. For the CDR3, the DNA is TGCAGCGTTGACCGGACAGGGGGAGAGACCCAGTACTTC. This translates into CSVDRTGGETQYF. Together with reference TRBV29-1 and TRBJ2-5, the CDR3 gives the full variable domain: SAVISQKPSRDICQRGTSLTIQCQVDSQVTMMFWYRQQPGQSLTLIATANQGSEATYESGFVIDKFPISRPNLTFSTLTVSNMSPEDSSIYLCSVDRTGGETQYFGPGTRLLVL.